The 27 T cell receptor beta chains presented below share a single source sample, sequenced in a study of cytomegalovirus exposure and HLA in healthy donors. A multiplex PCR was run with 60 Vbeta primers and 13 Jbeta primers. Repertoires were generated with immunoSEQ multiplex PCR, while TCRdb's copy carries only in-frame clones and drops some. Among 90,000 to 140,000 clones listed, over 75% were seen once. The specimen was PBMCs. The receptors here all came from a woman aged 40 to 50 in good health and CMV-seropositive.

J is TRBJ2-1 and V is TRBV7-9; TRBD2 might be the D (5 bases). The CDR3 extends over 15 amino acids. Germline lookup yields CDR1 SEHNR and CDR2 FQNEAQ (reference sequence). V was pared by 6 bases and J by 7 bases, with 19 bases between. The CDR3 spells CASSPYKGVRNEQFF. CDR3 nucleotides: TGTGCCAGCAGTCCCTATAAGGGAGTTAGGAATGAGCAGTTCTTC.

This chain connects TRBV7-9 to TRBJ2-7; weak D call: TRBD1 (5 bases). The V gene lost 4 bases and the J gene lost 2 bases, with 15 bases spanning the gap. In germline, CDR1 is SEHNR, CDR2 FQNEAQ (reference sequence). The CDR3 has 15 amino acids. CDR3 loop: CASSSWGAQAYEQYF. CDR3 sequence (DNA): TGTGCCAGCAGCTCCTGGGGCGCACAGGCCTACGAGCAGTACTTC.

The rearrangement joins TRBV6-5 to TRBJ1-4; D perhaps matches TRBD1 (5 bases). Germline CDR1 reads MNHEY; CDR2 reads SVGAGI. V was pared by 5 bases and J by 10 bases, with 8 bases between. The CDR3 spans 11 residues. CDR3 region: CASSLGGKLFF. The CDR3 coding sequence is TGTGCCAGCAGTCTGGGGGGAAAACTGTTTTTT.

This clone turned up a few times. The CDR3 protein is CASAQVGGMNTEAFF. CDR3 sequence (DNA): TGTGCCAGCGCACAGGTTGGGGGCATGAACACTGAAGCTTTCTTT. V and J are TRBV18 and TRBJ1-1, with a weak D call TRBD1 (6 bases). The CDR3 is 15 residues long. Germline CDR1 is KGHSH and CDR2 is LQKENI. The ends were cut back, 8 bases at V and 0 bases at J, with 16 bases in the middle.

This chain links TRBV5-1 with TRBJ2-1; 7 positions match TRBD1. Trimming at V came to 4 bases and at J to 0 bases, leaving 7 bases not matched to a gene. CDR1 is SGHRS, CDR2 YFSETQ, per germline. The CDR3 length is 16 residues. This CDR3 reads CASSLEGGYSYNEQFF. The CDR3 nucleotides read TGCGCCAGCAGCCTAGAAGGGGGCTACTCCTACAATGAGCAGTTCTTC.

The chain recombines TRBV6-5 with TRBJ1-3; TRBD1 matches at 7 bases. J was trimmed by 3 bases and V by 6 bases; bases with no gene match: 5. CDR1 and CDR2 from the germline V gene are MNHEY and SVGAGI. The CDR3 has 14 residues. The DNA of the CDR3 is TGTGCCAGCAGAACACAGGGGTATGGAAACACCATATATTTT. Translated: CASRTQGYGNTIYF.

The V call is TRBV5-6, the J call TRBJ2-3, with D possibly TRBD1 on 6 matching bases. Per germline, CDR1 SGHDT and CDR2 YYEEEE. Trimming pared 4 bases from V and 6 bases from J, leaving 12 bases between. CDR3 size: 13 residues. DNA for the CDR3: TGTGCCAGCAGCCAGCAGGGGATGGATACGCAGTATTTT. Its protein is CASSQQGMDTQYF.

J is TRBJ1-1 and V is TRBV7-9, with D perhaps TRBD1 (5 bases). CDR3 size: 14 residues. The germline gives CDR1 SEHNR, CDR2 FQNEAQ (reference sequence). Trimming left V 1 base short and J 1 base short, with 7 bases between. Written as DNA, the CDR3 is TGTGCCAGCAGCTTAGAGACAGCGAACACTGAAGCTTTCTTT. Translation: CASSLETANTEAFF.

The CDR3 region is CASSLDRVWGRVTGELFF. The CDR3 coding sequence is TGTGCCAGCAGCTTAGATCGAGTATGGGGGCGGGTCACCGGGGAGCTGTTTTTT. The rearrangement links TRBV11-2 to TRBJ2-2; a possible D gene is TRBD1 (6 bases). Trimming left V 0 bases short and J 4 bases short, with 18 bases between. CDR3 size: 18 residues. Per germline, CDR1 SGHAT and CDR2 FQNNGV.

V usage is TRBV5-4 and J usage is TRBJ2-7; 13 nucleotides agree with TRBD2. This CDR3 is built from 15 residues. The trim removed 4 bases at V and 5 bases at J, leaving 6 bases unmatched. The germline gives CDR1 SGHNT, CDR2 YYREEE (reference sequence). CDR3 sequence: CASSPHGLAGDEQYF. CDR3 DNA sequence: TGTGCCAGCAGCCCCCACGGACTAGCGGGAGACGAGCAGTACTTC.

The chain couples TRBV29-1 to TRBJ2-1; a possible D gene is TRBD1 (6 bases). The CDR3 loop spans 12 amino acids. Trimming cost V 7 bases and J 2 bases, with 9 bases left between them. Per germline, CDR1 SQVTM and CDR2 ANQGSEA. CDR3: CSGGQPYNEQFF. DNA of the CDR3: TGCAGCGGGGGACAACCCTACAATGAGCAGTTCTTC.

Only a few counts were recorded for this clone. This chain joins TRBV25-1 and TRBJ2-7; tentatively, D is TRBD1 (6 bases). Germline CDR1 is MGHDK and CDR2 is SYGVNS. Trimming took off 8 bases at V and 4 bases at J, with 12 bases between the two ends. The CDR3 spans 12 residues. The CDR3 sequence is CASGAQGYEQYF. The CDR3 DNA follows: TGTGCCAGCGGAGCACAGGGATACGAGCAGTACTTC.

The chain links TRBV5-1 to TRBJ1-3, with D possibly being TRBD1 (5 bases). Trimming shortened V by 5 bases and J by 0 bases, and 12 bases separated the two germline ends. The CDR3 is made up of 15 amino acids. Looked up from germline, CDR1 is SGHRS and CDR2 is YFSETQ. The CDR3 loop is CASRKTVSSGNTIYF. For the CDR3, the DNA is TGCGCCAGCAGAAAGACAGTGAGCTCTGGAAACACCATATATTTT.

The gene calls are TRBV4-1 and TRBJ1-1; TRBD1 might be the D (6 bases). Trimming stripped 0 bases from V and 1 base from J, with 9 bases between. The CDR3 has 15 residues. Germline CDR1 is MGHRA and CDR2 is YSYEKL. CDR3 region: CASSQEQGKNTEAFF. As DNA, the CDR3 is TGCGCCAGCAGCCAAGAACAGGGAAAGAACACTGAAGCTTTCTTT.

The chain carries TRBV4-2 and TRBJ2-1, with 8 bases fitting TRBD1. CDR1 and CDR2 (germline): LGHNA, YNFKEQ. The CDR3 length is 16 residues. J was trimmed by 2 bases and V by 3 bases; bases with no gene match: 6. Written as DNA, the CDR3 is TGTGCCAGCAGCCAGCCCACAGGGGGGCCCTACAATGAGCAGTTCTTC. It codes for CASSQPTGGPYNEQFF.

The chain is built from TRBV7-9 and TRBJ1-2, with unresolved D. The V end lost 3 bases, the J end lost 7 bases, and 12 bases lay between the germline ends. CDR3 size: 13 residues. CDR1 and CDR2 from the germline V gene are SEHNR and FQNEAQ (reference sequence). The DNA for the CDR3 is TGTGCCAGCAGCTTTGGATCTGAGGGTGGCTACACCTTC. Its translation: CASSFGSEGGYTF.

The chain is built from TRBV21-1 and TRBJ2-1; the tabulated D call, TRBD2, remains unverified against the DNA. TRBV21-1 is classified as a pseudogene. CDR3 length: 17 amino acids. The CDR3 region has the DNA TGTGCCAGCAGCAGGCAAGCCCCAAGGGAGGGCGACGGTGAGCAGTTCTTC. As protein: CASSRQAPREGDGEQFF.

The table lists this clone with a few counts. The rearrangement uses TRBV13 and TRBJ2-5, with TRBD2 matching 8 bases. V was pared by 6 bases and J by 2 bases, with 8 bases of the junction left unmatched. The CDR3 sequence is 15 residues long. Germline V lookup: CDR1 PRHDT, CDR2 FYEKMQ (reference sequence). CDR3: CASSEPAGEQETQYF. DNA for the CDR3: TGTGCCAGCAGTGAACCAGCGGGAGAACAAGAGACCCAGTACTTC. Together with reference TRBV13 and TRBJ2-5, the CDR3 gives the full variable domain: AAGVIQSPRHLIKEKRETATLKCYPIPRHDTVYWYQQGPGQDPQFLISFYEKMQSDKGSIPDRFSAQQFSDYHSELNMSSLELGDSALYFCASSEPAGEQETQYFGPGTRLLVL.

The chain is built from TRBV18 and TRBJ1-3; TRBD1 matches at 8 bases. Germline V gene data show CDR1 as KGHSH and CDR2 as LQKENI. The CDR3 totals 14 residues. Losses at the gene ends were 3 bases for V and 2 bases for J; bases not matched to a gene: 0. CDR3: CASSPTGAGNTIYF. The DNA for the CDR3 is TGTGCCAGCTCACCGACAGGGGCTGGAAACACCATATATTTT.

V usage is TRBV5-1 and J usage is TRBJ2-7; 8 bases are a match to TRBD2. CDR3 length: 15 residues. Germline trimming cut 0 bases from V and 4 bases from J; bases unmatched to any gene: 6. From germline, CDR1 is SGHRS and CDR2 YFSETQ. In DNA form, the CDR3 reads TGCGCCAGCAGCTTGGCTGCCACTAGCGGATACGAGCAGTACTTC. Encoded protein: CASSLAATSGYEQYF.

In this sample, this clone turned up once. The chain couples TRBV28 to TRBJ1-4; D is undetermined. There are 13 residues in the CDR3. Trimming removed 1 base from V and 5 bases from J, with 5 bases in between. Germline V CDR1 and CDR2: MDHEN, SYDVKM. The CDR3 reads CASSLLANEKLFF. The CDR3 DNA is TGTGCCAGCAGTTTATTGGCCAATGAAAAACTGTTTTTT.

This clone has just one count. The chain's CDR3 is CASSLPTGGAETQYF. The CDR3 DNA reads TGTGCCAGCAGCTTACCGACCGGAGGGGCAGAGACCCAGTACTTC. The chain uses TRBV7-9 and TRBJ2-5; the D gene is possibly TRBD2 (6 bases). Trimming took off 2 bases at V and 4 bases at J, with 14 bases between the two ends. Germline assignment: CDR1 SEHNR and CDR2 FQNEAQ (reference sequence). The CDR3 consists of 15 residues.

The V gene is TRBV10-3, the J gene TRBJ2-3, with a possible D match to TRBD2 (5 bases). V was shortened by 3 bases and J by 6 bases, with 7 bases between the two germline ends. The CDR3 runs to 12 residues. Germline V gene data show CDR1 as ENHRY and CDR2 as SYGVKD. CDR3 sequence: CAISDSGDTQYF. The CDR3 nucleotides are TGTGCCATCAGTGACAGCGGTGATACGCAGTATTTT.

The genes are TRBV28 and TRBJ1-2; the D gene is possibly TRBD1 (6 bases). The V end lost 1 base, the J end lost 0 bases, and 12 bases lay between the germline ends. The CDR3 extends over 16 amino acids. The germline gives CDR1 MDHEN, CDR2 SYDVKM. The CDR3 spells CASSLFLGGPNYGYTF. The DNA for the CDR3 is TGTGCCAGCAGTTTATTTTTGGGGGGGCCTAACTATGGCTACACCTTC.

The V and J genes are TRBV9 and TRBJ2-1; 7 nucleotides line up with TRBD2. The V and J ends lost 2 bases and 4 bases, in that order; junction bases with no gene match: 3. This CDR3 contains 14 residues. The germline CDR1 and CDR2 sequences are SGDLS and YYNGEE. CDR3 sequence reads: CASSVGTTYNEQFF. Here the CDR3 DNA reads TGTGCCAGCAGCGTCGGGACTACATACAATGAGCAGTTCTTC.

The CDR3 DNA reads as TGTGCCAGCAGTTTTGTCAACTACGAGCAGTACTTC. Amino acid sequence: CASSFVNYEQYF. The chain combines TRBV28 with TRBJ2-7; the D is unclear. Germline V gene sequence: CDR1 MDHEN, CDR2 SYDVKM. Trimming pared 3 bases from V and 3 bases from J, leaving 6 bases between. The CDR3 has 12 amino acids.

J is TRBJ2-1 and V is TRBV7-2; TRBD2 matches at 8 bases. The germline gives CDR1 SGHTA, CDR2 FQGNSA. Trimming removed 8 bases from V and 3 bases from J; junction bases left unmatched: 6. The CDR3 has 14 residues. The CDR3: CASGPSGFYNEQFF. The CDR3 bases are TGTGCCAGCGGGCCTAGCGGGTTCTACAATGAGCAGTTCTTC.